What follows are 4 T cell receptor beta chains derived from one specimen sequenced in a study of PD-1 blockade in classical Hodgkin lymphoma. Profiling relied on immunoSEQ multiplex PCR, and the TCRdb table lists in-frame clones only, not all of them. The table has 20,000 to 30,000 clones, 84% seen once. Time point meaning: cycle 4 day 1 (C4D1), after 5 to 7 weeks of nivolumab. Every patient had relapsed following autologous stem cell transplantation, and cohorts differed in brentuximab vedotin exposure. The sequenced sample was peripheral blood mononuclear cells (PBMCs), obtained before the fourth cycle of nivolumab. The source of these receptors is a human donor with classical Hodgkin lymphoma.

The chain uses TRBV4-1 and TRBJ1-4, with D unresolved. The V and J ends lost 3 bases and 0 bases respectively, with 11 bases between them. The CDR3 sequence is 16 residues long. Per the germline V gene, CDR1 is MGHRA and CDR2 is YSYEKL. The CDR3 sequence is CASSQGRKATNEKLFF. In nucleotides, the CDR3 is TGCGCCAGCAGCCAGGGGAGGAAGGCAACTAATGAAAAACTGTTTTTT.

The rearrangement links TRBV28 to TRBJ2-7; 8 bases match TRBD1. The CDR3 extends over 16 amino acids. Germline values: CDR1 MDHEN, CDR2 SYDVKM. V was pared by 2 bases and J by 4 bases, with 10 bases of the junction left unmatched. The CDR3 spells CASSLLPGQAFYEQYF. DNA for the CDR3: TGTGCCAGCAGTTTACTCCCGGGACAGGCTTTTTACGAGCAGTACTTC.

The CDR3 DNA reads as TGTGCCAGCAACCCTGGGCAGGGACCTCTCTATGGCTACACCTTC. It is translated as CASNPGQGPLYGYTF. The chain combines TRBV2 with TRBJ1-2; D might be TRBD1 (5 bases). The germline gives CDR1 SNHLY, CDR2 FYNNEI. The V end lost 7 bases, the J end lost 4 bases, and 19 bases lay between the germline ends. This CDR3 is 15 amino acids long.

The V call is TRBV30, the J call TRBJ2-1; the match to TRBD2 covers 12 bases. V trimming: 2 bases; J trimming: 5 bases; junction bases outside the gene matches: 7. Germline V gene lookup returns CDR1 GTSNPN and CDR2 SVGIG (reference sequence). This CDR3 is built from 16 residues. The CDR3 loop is CAWSPGLAGSHNEQFF. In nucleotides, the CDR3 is TGTGCCTGGAGTCCTGGACTAGCGGGATCCCACAATGAGCAGTTCTTC. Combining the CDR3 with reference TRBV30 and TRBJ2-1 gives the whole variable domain SQTIHQWPATLVQPVGSPLSLECTVEGTSNPNLYWYRQAAGRGLQLLFYSVGIGQISSEVPQNLSASRPQDRQFILSSKKLLLSDSGFYLCAWSPGLAGSHNEQFFGPGTRLTVL.